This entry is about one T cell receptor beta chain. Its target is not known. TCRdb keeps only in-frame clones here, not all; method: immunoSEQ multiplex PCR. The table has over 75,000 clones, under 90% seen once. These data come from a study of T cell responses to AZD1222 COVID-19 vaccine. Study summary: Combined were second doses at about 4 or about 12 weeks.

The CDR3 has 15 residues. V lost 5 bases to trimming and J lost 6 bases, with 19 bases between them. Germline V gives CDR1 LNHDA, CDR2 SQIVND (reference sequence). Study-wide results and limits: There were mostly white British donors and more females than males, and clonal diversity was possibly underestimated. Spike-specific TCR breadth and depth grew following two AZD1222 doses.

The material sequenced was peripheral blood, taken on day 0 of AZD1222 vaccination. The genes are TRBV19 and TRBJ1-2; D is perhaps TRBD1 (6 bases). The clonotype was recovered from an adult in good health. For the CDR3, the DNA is TGTGCCAGTAGTCCGTGGGGTCAGGGGAAGGATGGCTACACCTTC. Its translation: CASSPWGQGKDGYTF.